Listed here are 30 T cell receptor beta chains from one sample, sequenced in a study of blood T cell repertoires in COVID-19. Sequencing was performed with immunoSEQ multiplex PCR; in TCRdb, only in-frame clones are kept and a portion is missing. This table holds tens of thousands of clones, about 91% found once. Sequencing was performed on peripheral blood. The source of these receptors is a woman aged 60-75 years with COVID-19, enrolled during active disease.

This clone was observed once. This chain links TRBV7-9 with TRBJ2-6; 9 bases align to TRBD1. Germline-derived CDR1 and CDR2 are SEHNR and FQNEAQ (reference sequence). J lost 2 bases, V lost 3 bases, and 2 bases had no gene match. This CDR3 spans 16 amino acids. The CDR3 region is CASSFTGGAGANVLTF. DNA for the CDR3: TGTGCCAGCAGCTTTACAGGGGGCGCTGGGGCCAACGTCCTGACTTTC.

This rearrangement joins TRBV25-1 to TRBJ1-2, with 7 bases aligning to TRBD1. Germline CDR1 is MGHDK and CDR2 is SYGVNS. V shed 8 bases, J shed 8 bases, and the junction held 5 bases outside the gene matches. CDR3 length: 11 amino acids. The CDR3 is CASYNRGGYTF. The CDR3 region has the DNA TGTGCCAGCTACAACAGGGGCGGCTACACCTTC.

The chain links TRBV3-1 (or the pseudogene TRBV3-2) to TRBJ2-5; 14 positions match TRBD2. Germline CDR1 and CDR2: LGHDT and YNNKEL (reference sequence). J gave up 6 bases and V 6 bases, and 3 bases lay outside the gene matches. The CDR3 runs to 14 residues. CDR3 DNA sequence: TGTGCCAGCAGGACTAGCGGGGGGGCGAAGACCCAGTACTTC. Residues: CASRTSGGAKTQYF.

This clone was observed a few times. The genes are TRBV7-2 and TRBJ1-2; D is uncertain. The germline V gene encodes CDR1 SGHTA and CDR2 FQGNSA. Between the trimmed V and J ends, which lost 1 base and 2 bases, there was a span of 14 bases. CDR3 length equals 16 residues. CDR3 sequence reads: CASSLDASSGNYGYTF. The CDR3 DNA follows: TGTGCCAGCAGCTTAGATGCTTCCTCCGGGAACTATGGCTACACCTTC.

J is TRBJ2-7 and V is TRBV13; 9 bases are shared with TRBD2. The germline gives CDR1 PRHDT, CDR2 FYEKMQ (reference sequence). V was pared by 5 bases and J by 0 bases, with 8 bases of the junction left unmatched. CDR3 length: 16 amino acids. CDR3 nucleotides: TGTGCCAGCAGCCTGCAAGGGCGGGAGGGCTCCTACGAGCAGTACTTC. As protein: CASSLQGREGSYEQYF.

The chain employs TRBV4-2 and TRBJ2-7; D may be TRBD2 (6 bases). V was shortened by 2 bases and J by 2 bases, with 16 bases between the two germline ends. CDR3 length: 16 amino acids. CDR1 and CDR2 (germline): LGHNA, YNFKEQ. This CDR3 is CASSQIMGGAAYEQYF. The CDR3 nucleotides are TGTGCCAGCAGCCAAATCATGGGCGGGGCGGCCTACGAGCAGTACTTC.

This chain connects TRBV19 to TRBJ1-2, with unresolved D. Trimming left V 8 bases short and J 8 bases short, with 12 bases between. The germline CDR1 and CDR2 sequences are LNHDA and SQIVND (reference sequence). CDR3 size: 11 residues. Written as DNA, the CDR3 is TGTGCCAGTCTTTGGACTGGCGGCTACACCTTC. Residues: CASLWTGGYTF.

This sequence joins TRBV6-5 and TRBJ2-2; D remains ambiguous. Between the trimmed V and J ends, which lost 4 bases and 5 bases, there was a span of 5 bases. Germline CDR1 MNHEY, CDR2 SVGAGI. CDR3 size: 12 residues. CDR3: CASSSNTGELFF. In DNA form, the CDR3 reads TGTGCCAGCAGTTCCAATACCGGGGAGCTGTTTTTT.

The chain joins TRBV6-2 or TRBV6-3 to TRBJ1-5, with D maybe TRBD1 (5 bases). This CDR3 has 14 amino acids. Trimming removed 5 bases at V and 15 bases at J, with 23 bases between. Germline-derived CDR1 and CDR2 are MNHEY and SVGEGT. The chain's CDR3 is CASSPALDSPLPHF. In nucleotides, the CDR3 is TGTGCCAGCAGTCCCGCCCTAGACAGCCCCCTCCCGCATTTT.

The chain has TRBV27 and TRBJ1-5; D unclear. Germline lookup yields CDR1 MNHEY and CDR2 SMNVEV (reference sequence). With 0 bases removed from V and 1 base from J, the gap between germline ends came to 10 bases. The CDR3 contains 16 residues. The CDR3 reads CASSLSYGESNQPQHF. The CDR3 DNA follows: TGTGCCAGCAGTTTATCGTACGGGGAAAGCAATCAGCCCCAGCATTTT.

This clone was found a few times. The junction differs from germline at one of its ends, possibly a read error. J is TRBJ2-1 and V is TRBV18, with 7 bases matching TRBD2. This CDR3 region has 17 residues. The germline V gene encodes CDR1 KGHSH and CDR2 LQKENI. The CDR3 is CASPPVKRDSSYNEQFF. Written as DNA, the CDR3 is TGTGCCAGCCCACCGGTCAAGCGGGATAGCTCCTACAATGAGCAGTTCTTC.

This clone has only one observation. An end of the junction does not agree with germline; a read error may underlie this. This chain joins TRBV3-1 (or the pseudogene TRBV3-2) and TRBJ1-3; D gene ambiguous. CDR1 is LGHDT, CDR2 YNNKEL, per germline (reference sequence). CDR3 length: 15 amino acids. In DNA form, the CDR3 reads TGTGCCAGCAGCCCCCGTTCGGCAGGCCGAAACACCACATATTTT. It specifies CASSPRSAGRNTTYF.

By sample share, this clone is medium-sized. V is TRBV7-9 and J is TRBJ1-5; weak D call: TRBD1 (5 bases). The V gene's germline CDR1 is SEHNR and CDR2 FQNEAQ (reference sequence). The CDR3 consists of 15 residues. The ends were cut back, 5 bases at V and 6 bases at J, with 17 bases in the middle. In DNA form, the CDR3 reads TGTGCCAGCAGCATCGGCCCAGGGATGGGTCAGCCCCAGCATTTT. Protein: CASSIGPGMGQPQHF.

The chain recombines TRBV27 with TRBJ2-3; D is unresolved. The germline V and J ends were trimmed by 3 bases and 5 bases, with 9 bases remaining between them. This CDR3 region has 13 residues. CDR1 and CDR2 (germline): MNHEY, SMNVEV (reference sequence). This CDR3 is CASSLSAEDTQYF. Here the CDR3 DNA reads TGTGCCAGCAGTTTGAGCGCCGAAGATACGCAGTATTTT.

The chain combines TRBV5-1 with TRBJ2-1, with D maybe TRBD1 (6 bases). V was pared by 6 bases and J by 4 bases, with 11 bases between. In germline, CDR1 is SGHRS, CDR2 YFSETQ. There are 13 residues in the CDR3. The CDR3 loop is CASTLDSYNEQFF. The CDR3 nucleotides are TGCGCCAGCACCCTGGACAGTTACAATGAGCAGTTCTTC.

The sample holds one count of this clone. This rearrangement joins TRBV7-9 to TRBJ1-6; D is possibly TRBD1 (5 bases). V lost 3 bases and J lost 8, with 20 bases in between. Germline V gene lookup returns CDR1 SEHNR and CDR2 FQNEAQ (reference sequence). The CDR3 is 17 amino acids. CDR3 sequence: CASSLFLQDNSHSPLHF. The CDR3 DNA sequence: TGTGCCAGCAGCTTGTTTTTACAGGACAACTCACATTCACCCCTCCACTTT. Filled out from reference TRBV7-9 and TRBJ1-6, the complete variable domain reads DTGVSQNPRHKITKRGQNVTFRCDPISEHNRLYWYRQTLGQGPEFLTYFQNEAQLEKSRLLSDRFSAERPKGSFSTLEIQRTEQGDSAMYLCASSLFLQDNSHSPLHFGNGTRLTVT.

The CDR3 region is CASSFGTVQPQHF. CDR3 DNA sequence: TGTGCCAGCAGCTTTGGGACAGTACAGCCCCAGCATTTT. The genes are TRBV12-3 or TRBV12-4 and TRBJ1-5, with TRBD1 matching over 7 bases. Trimming took 6 bases from V and 7 from J; bases not matched to a gene: 6. The CDR3 sequence is 13 residues long.

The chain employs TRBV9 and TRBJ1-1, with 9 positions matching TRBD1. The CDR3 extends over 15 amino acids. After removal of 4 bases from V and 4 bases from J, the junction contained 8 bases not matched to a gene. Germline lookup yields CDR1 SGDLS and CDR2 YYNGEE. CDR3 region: CASSTTQGAVTEAFF. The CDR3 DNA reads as TGTGCCAGCAGCACCACACAGGGGGCGGTCACTGAAGCTTTCTTT.

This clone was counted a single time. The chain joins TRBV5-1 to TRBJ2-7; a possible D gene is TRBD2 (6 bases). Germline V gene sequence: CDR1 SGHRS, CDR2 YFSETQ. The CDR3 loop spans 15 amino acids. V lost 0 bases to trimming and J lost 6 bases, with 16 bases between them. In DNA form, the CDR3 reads TGCGCCAGCAGCTTGGGCCTAATATTGGAGGGCGAGCAGTACTTC. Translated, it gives CASSLGLILEGEQYF.

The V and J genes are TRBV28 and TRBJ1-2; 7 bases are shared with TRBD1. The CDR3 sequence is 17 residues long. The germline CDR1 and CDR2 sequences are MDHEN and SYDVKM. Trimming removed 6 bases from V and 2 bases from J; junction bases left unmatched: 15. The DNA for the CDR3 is TGTGCCAGCAGCCTGGGATTGTCGGGACAGATAAACTATGGCTACACCTTC. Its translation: CASSLGLSGQINYGYTF.

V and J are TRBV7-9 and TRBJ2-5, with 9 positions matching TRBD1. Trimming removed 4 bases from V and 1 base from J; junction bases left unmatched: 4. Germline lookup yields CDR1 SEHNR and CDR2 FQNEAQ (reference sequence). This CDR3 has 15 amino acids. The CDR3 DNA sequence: TGTGCCAGCAGCTCGGGACAGGGTGGCCAAGAGACCCAGTACTTC. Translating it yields CASSSGQGGQETQYF.

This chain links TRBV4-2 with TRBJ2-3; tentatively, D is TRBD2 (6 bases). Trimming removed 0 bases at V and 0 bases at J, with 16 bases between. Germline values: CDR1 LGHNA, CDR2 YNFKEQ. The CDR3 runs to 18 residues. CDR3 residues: CASSQDLSAAGSTDTQYF. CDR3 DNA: TGTGCCAGCAGCCAAGATCTATCTGCGGCGGGGAGCACAGATACGCAGTATTTT.

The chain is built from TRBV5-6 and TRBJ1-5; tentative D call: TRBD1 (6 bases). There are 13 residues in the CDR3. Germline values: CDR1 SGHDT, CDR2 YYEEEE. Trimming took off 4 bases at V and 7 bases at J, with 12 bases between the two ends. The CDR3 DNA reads TGTGCCAGCAGCCTAGGGGGTGGCCAGCCCCAGCATTTT. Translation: CASSLGGGQPQHF.

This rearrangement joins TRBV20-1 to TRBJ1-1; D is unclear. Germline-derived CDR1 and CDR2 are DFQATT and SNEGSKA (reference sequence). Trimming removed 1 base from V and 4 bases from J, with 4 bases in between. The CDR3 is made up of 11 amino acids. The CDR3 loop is CSARVVTEAFF. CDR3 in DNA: TGCAGTGCTAGAGTCGTCACTGAAGCTTTCTTT.

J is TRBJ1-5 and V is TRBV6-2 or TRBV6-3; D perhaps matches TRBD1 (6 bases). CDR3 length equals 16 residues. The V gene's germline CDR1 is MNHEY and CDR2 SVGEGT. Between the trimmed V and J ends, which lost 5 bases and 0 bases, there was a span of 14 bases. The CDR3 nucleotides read TGTGCCAGCAGTACGCTGGACAGTTATAGCAATCAGCCCCAGCATTTT. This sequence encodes CASSTLDSYSNQPQHF.

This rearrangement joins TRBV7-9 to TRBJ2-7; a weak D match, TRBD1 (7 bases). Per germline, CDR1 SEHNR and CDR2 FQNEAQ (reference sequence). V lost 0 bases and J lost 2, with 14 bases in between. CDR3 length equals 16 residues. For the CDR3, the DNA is TGTGCCAGCAGCTTAGCGTTGCGGAGGGGGCCCTACGAGCAGTACTTC. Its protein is CASSLALRRGPYEQYF.

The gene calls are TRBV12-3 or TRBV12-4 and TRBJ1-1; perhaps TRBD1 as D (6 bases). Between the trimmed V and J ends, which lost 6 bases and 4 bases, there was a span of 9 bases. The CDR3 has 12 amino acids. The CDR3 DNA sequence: TGTGCCAGCAGCCTACAGGGCACTGAAGCTTTCTTT. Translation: CASSLQGTEAFF.

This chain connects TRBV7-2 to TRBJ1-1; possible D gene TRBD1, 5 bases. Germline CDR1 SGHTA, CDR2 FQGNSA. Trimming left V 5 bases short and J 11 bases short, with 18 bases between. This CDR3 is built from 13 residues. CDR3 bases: TGTGCCAGCAGCCCACGGGCGGCAGGGTACGCTTTCTTT. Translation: CASSPRAAGYAFF.

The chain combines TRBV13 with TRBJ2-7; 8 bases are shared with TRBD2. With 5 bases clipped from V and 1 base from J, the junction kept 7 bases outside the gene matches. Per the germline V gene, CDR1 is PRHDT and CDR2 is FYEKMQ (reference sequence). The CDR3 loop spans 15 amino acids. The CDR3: CASSPGGQMSYEQYF. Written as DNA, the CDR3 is TGTGCCAGCAGCCCGGGGGGGCAGATGTCCTACGAGCAGTACTTC.

CDR3: CASSEAGGYNEQFF. CDR3 bases: TGTGCCAGCTCAGAGGCGGGGGGATACAATGAGCAGTTCTTC. The chain links TRBV18 to TRBJ2-1; 8 nucleotides align to TRBD2. CDR1 is KGHSH and CDR2 is LQKENI in the germline V gene. Trimming at V came to 5 bases and at J to 4 bases, leaving 4 bases not matched to a gene. This CDR3 spans 14 amino acids.